The 30 T cell receptor beta chains reported below all come from one sample, sequenced in a study of cytomegalovirus exposure and HLA in healthy donors. 13 Jbeta primers and 60 Vbeta primers were used for the PCR. The method was immunoSEQ multiplex PCR; TCRdb's version includes in-frame clones alone and lacks a portion of them. The table includes a few hundred thousand clones, roughly 80% detected once. The sequencing input was PBMCs. The receptors come from a girl aged 2-10 years in good health and CMV-seronegative.

The chain's CDR3 is CALTGRAGYGYTF. The CDR3 DNA reads as TGTGCCTTGACCGGTCGAGCGGGCTATGGCTACACCTTC. This chain links TRBV28 with TRBJ1-2; D remains unclear. In germline, CDR1 is MDHEN, CDR2 SYDVKM. This CDR3 is 13 amino acids long. With 11 bases removed from V and 4 bases from J, the gap between germline ends came to 17 bases.

The table lists this clone with a few counts. V is TRBV21-1 and J is TRBJ1-3; no check of the table's D call, TRBD1, against the DNA was made. TRBV21-1 is recorded as a pseudogene. This CDR3 is built from 11 residues. The CDR3 region is CASSKAQGHAF. In DNA, the CDR3 is TGTGCCAGCAGCAAAGCGCAGGGACACGCCTTT.

This chain connects TRBV5-6 to TRBJ1-4; TRBD1 agrees at 8 bases. V shed 0 bases and J 5 bases; nucleotides not matched to a gene: 3. The CDR3 length is 15 residues. Germline V lookup: CDR1 SGHDT, CDR2 YYEEEE. The CDR3 region is CASSLGTGNNEKLFF. Written as DNA, the CDR3 is TGTGCCAGCAGCTTGGGGACAGGGAACAATGAAAAACTGTTTTTT.

This clone came up a few times. The chain is built from TRBV28 and TRBJ2-7; weak D call: TRBD2 (6 bases). V was cut by 2 bases and J by 4 bases, with 15 bases left in between. CDR1 and CDR2 (germline): MDHEN, SYDVKM. The CDR3 is made up of 15 amino acids. Here the CDR3 reads CASSLVVWGGYEQYF. The CDR3, as DNA: TGTGCCAGCAGTTTAGTCGTGTGGGGAGGATACGAGCAGTACTTC. Drawing the rest from reference TRBV28 and TRBJ2-7, the complete variable domain is DVKVTQSSRYLVKRTGEKVFLECVQDMDHENMFWYRQDPGLGLRLIYFSYDVKMKEKGDIPEGYSVSREKKERFSLILESASTNQTSMYLCASSLVVWGGYEQYFGPGTRLTVT.

In this sample, this clone turned up once. The gene calls are TRBV5-6 and TRBJ2-7; TRBD1 is a possible D gene (6 bases). Trimming pared 4 bases from V and 4 bases from J, leaving 12 bases between. The CDR3 consists of 13 residues. Germline CDR1 and CDR2: SGHDT and YYEEEE. Here the CDR3 DNA reads TGTGCCAGCAGCATCGGACAGTCTTACGAGCAGTACTTC. Translating gives CASSIGQSYEQYF.

The CDR3 DNA reads TGTGCCAGCAGCCCCCGTGTTAGGACAGGGACGAATGAAGCTTTCTTT. This gives the protein CASSPRVRTGTNEAFF. This chain joins TRBV4-2 and TRBJ1-1; 8 positions match TRBD1. Germline CDR1 LGHNA, CDR2 YNFKEQ. V lost 4 bases, J lost 7 bases, and 14 bases stayed unmatched. This CDR3 comprises 16 residues.

J is TRBJ1-4 and V is TRBV28; D is unresolved. CDR1 and CDR2 (germline): MDHEN, SYDVKM. Trimming stripped 6 bases from V and 11 bases from J, with 16 bases between. The CDR3 has 13 residues. The CDR3, as DNA: TGTGCCAGCAGCATTGGGTCGGAGTTTAAACTGTTTTTT. Translated: CASSIGSEFKLFF.

The rearrangement links TRBV19 to TRBJ1-6, with TRBD1 matching 7 bases. Losses at the gene ends were 8 bases for V and 6 bases for J; bases not matched to a gene: 10. CDR1 is LNHDA and CDR2 is SQIVND in the germline V gene (reference sequence). There are 15 residues in the CDR3. CDR3 loop: CASAVRDSINSPLHF. The CDR3 DNA reads as TGTGCCAGTGCAGTCCGGGACAGTATTAATTCACCCCTCCACTTT.

The V gene is TRBV7-8, the J gene TRBJ2-7, with 10 bases aligning to TRBD1. The CDR3 extends over 15 amino acids. The germline gives CDR1 SGHVS, CDR2 FQNEAQ. V lost 6 bases to trimming and J lost 4 bases; unmatched junction nucleotides: 9. The CDR3 here is CASRFLSDRGYEQYF. The CDR3 region has the DNA TGTGCCAGCAGATTCCTATCGGACAGGGGGTACGAGCAGTACTTC.

The chain joins TRBV27 to TRBJ2-2; the match to TRBD2 covers 11 bases. Germline CDR1 and CDR2: MNHEY and SMNVEV (reference sequence). J lost 1 base, V lost 5 bases, and 6 bases had no gene match. The CDR3 is made up of 17 amino acids. The CDR3 nucleotides read TGTGCCAGCAGTCCCCGGACTAGCGGGTGGAACACCGGGGAGCTGTTTTTT. It is translated as CASSPRTSGWNTGELFF.

This clone is a singleton in its sample. CDR3 region: CASSLGRGASTEAFF. Written as DNA, the CDR3 is TGTGCCAGCTCACTCGGCAGGGGCGCGAGCACTGAAGCTTTCTTT. The chain carries TRBV18 and TRBJ1-1; tentatively, D is TRBD1 (6 bases). The CDR3 extends over 15 amino acids. Germline V gives CDR1 KGHSH, CDR2 LQKENI. V lost 4 bases, J lost 4 bases, and 16 bases lay in between.

The V and J genes are TRBV11-2 and TRBJ2-5; 10 nucleotides match TRBD1. The V gene end was trimmed by 5 bases and the J gene end by 2 bases; junction bases not matched to a gene: 11. CDR1 and CDR2 from the germline V gene are SGHAT and FQNNGV. The CDR3 runs to 17 residues. CDR3 amino acids: CASSRLWDRGVQETQYF. CDR3 sequence (DNA): TGTGCCAGCAGCCGGTTATGGGACAGGGGCGTACAAGAGACCCAGTACTTC.

The V and J genes are TRBV7-9 and TRBJ1-3; TRBD1 agrees at 10 bases. Looked up from germline, CDR1 is SEHNR and CDR2 is FQNEAQ (reference sequence). CDR3 size: 16 residues. The V gene end was trimmed by 5 bases and the J gene end by 5 bases; junction bases not matched to a gene: 9. The DNA of the CDR3 is TGTGCCAGCAGCCCTACGACAGGGGGCCTTAGAAACACCATATATTTT. It translates to CASSPTTGGLRNTIYF.

On this clone itself: Other nucleotide sequences in the sample specify the same CDR3. V is TRBV27 and J is TRBJ1-1; D perhaps matches TRBD1 (5 bases). V lost 3 bases and J 2 bases, leaving 7 bases between the germline ends. Germline V gene data show CDR1 as MNHEY and CDR2 as SMNVEV (reference sequence). The CDR3 totals 13 residues. The CDR3 nucleotides are TGTGCCAGCAGTTTGGGGGGTAACACTGAAGCTTTCTTT. Translating gives CASSLGGNTEAFF.

This clone was detected only once. The gene calls are TRBV25-1 and TRBJ2-5, with 8 bases that match TRBD2. The CDR3 spans 15 residues. Germline trimming cut 10 bases from V and 0 bases from J; bases unmatched to any gene: 10. Germline CDR1 MGHDK, CDR2 SYGVNS. The CDR3 region is CATSSGGWYQETQYF. DNA for the CDR3: TGTGCCACCAGCAGCGGGGGATGGTACCAAGAGACCCAGTACTTC.

The rearrangement links TRBV20-1 to TRBJ2-7, with D perhaps TRBD1 (5 bases). Germline V gives CDR1 DFQATT, CDR2 SNEGSKA (reference sequence). With 1 base removed from V and 9 bases from J, the gap between germline ends came to 10 bases. This CDR3 has 11 residues. CDR3 DNA: TGCAGTGCTAGAGCCCCAAGGGGGCAGTACTTC. This translates into CSARAPRGQYF.

Note on this clone: An end of the junction differs from the germline gene, which may be a read error. The CDR3 loop is CVTSRASVIEQYF. CDR3 DNA: TGTGTCACCAGCAGGGCGAGCGTTATCGAGCAGTACTTC. V gene TRBV15 combines with J gene TRBJ2-7; perhaps TRBD1 as D (5 bases). The CDR3 is 13 residues long. CDR1 is LNHNV, CDR2 YYDKDF, per germline (reference sequence). The entire variable domain, with the rest obtained from reference TRBV15 and TRBJ2-7, is as follows: DAMVIQNPRYQVTQFGKPVTLSCSQTLNHNVMYWYQQKSSQAPKLLFHYYDKDFNNEADTPDNFQSRRPNTSFCFLDIRSPGLGDTAMYLCVTSRASVIEQYFGPGTRLTVT.

This clone has more than one count but fewer than ten. The chain employs TRBV27 and TRBJ2-7; TRBD1 matches 8 bases. Germline trimming cut 0 bases from V and 3 bases from J; bases unmatched to any gene: 4. Germline V lookup: CDR1 MNHEY, CDR2 SMNVEV (reference sequence). The CDR3 contains 15 residues. In DNA form, the CDR3 reads TGTGCCAGCAGTTTATCCGAGGGACAGGACTACGAGCAGTACTTC. Protein: CASSLSEGQDYEQYF.

The CDR3 here is CAWSVTGGEAFF. In DNA, the CDR3 is TGTGCCTGGAGTGTAACTGGGGGGGAGGCTTTCTTT. This chain uses TRBV30 with TRBJ1-1, with D perhaps matching TRBD1 (5 bases). This CDR3 is built from 12 residues. Per the germline V gene, CDR1 is GTSNPN and CDR2 is SVGIG (reference sequence). Trimming pared 0 bases from V and 11 bases from J, leaving 13 bases between.

The chain employs TRBV19 and TRBJ1-6; TRBD1 aligns across 9 bases. Germline trimming cut 9 bases from V and 9 bases from J; bases unmatched to any gene: 6. CDR3 length: 13 residues. Germline V lookup: CDR1 LNHDA, CDR2 SQIVND (reference sequence). CDR3 loop: CASRGDRVSPLHF. The CDR3 coding sequence is TGTGCCAGCCGAGGGGACAGGGTTTCACCCCTCCACTTT.

The chain employs TRBV28 and TRBJ2-3, with TRBD2 identical over 8 bases. CDR3 length equals 15 residues. V gave up 8 bases and J gave up 3 bases; unmatched junction bases: 10. The germline V gene encodes CDR1 MDHEN and CDR2 SYDVKM. The CDR3 nucleotides are TGTGCCAGCCTGGGGCTAGCGGGCCTAACAGATACGCAGTATTTT. Protein: CASLGLAGLTDTQYF.

The genes are TRBV5-1 and TRBJ2-3; D perhaps matches TRBD1 (5 bases). This CDR3 comprises 15 residues. Germline V gene lookup returns CDR1 SGHRS and CDR2 YFSETQ. Trimming stripped 1 base from V and 2 bases from J, with 11 bases between. This CDR3 reads CASSLLRQITDTQYF. The DNA of the CDR3 is TGCGCCAGCAGCTTGCTCAGACAGATCACAGATACGCAGTATTTT.

The chain links TRBV19 to TRBJ2-5; TRBD2 matches at 15 bases. V was pared by 5 bases and J by 6 bases, with 7 bases of the junction left unmatched. Germline CDR1 LNHDA, CDR2 SQIVND (reference sequence). The length of the CDR3 is 16 residues. The CDR3 DNA is TGTGCCAGTAGTGGACTAGCGGGAGGGTTCGAAAAGACCCAGTACTTC. It translates to CASSGLAGGFEKTQYF. Filled out from reference TRBV19 and TRBJ2-5, the complete variable domain reads DGGITQSPKYLFRKEGQNVTLSCEQNLNHDAMYWYRQDPGQGLRLIYYSQIVNDFQKGDIAEGYSVSREKKESFPLTVTSAQKNPTAFYLCASSGLAGGFEKTQYFGPGTRLLVL.

The chain has TRBV6-4 and TRBJ2-1; 10 nucleotides match TRBD1. This CDR3 comprises 17 residues. V lost 6 bases, J lost 5 bases, and 13 bases stayed unmatched. Germline assignment: CDR1 MRHNA and CDR2 SNTAGT. CDR3 sequence reads: CASSLYAGQGPNNEQFF. DNA for the CDR3: TGTGCCAGCAGCTTATATGCGGGACAGGGGCCCAACAATGAGCAGTTCTTC.

This chain joins TRBV11-2 and TRBJ2-3; TRBD2 might be the D (6 bases). This CDR3 is built from 13 residues. CDR1 and CDR2 from the germline V gene are SGHAT and FQNNGV. V was cut by 5 bases and J by 6 bases, with 12 bases left in between. CDR3: CASSHGGADTQYF. DNA for the CDR3: TGTGCCAGCAGCCATGGCGGGGCGGATACGCAGTATTTT. The whole variable domain, remainder taken from reference TRBV11-2 and TRBJ2-3, is EAGVAQSPRYKIIEKRQSVAFWCNPISGHATLYWYQQILGQGPKLLIQFQNNGVVDDSQLPKDRFSAERLKGVDSTLKIQPAKLEDSAVYLCASSHGGADTQYFGPGTRLTVL.

The rearrangement uses TRBV30 and TRBJ1-5; 7 bases are a match to TRBD1. This CDR3 is built from 16 residues. Germline-derived CDR1 and CDR2 are GTSNPN and SVGIG (reference sequence). Germline trimming cut 3 bases from V and 5 bases from J; bases unmatched to any gene: 13. The CDR3 coding sequence is TGTGCCTGGAGAGGGGGCGGGACAGACCTTTATCAGCCCCAGCATTTT. Amino acid sequence: CAWRGGGTDLYQPQHF.

The chain employs TRBV5-1 and TRBJ2-7, with D possibly being TRBD2 (6 bases). The CDR3 contains 19 residues. V gave up 2 bases and J gave up 3 bases, with 27 bases separating them. CDR1 and CDR2 (germline): SGHRS, YFSETQ. In nucleotides, the CDR3 is TGCGCCAGCAGCTTTAGCGGAAACGACTTAATCTGGCGGATCTACGAGCAGTACTTC. This translates into CASSFSGNDLIWRIYEQYF.

This chain links TRBV9 with TRBJ2-5, with D possibly being TRBD2 (5 bases). The CDR3 has 14 amino acids. The germline V gene has CDR1 SGDLS and CDR2 YYNGEE. V dropped 3 bases and J dropped 5 bases, with 14 bases sitting between them. CDR3 amino acids: CASSGYNGKETQYF. The CDR3, as DNA: TGTGCCAGCAGCGGATACAACGGGAAGGAGACCCAGTACTTC.

This chain links TRBV28 with TRBJ1-2; D is unclear. CDR3 length: 15 amino acids. V dropped 5 bases and J dropped 0 bases, with 13 bases sitting between them. Per germline, CDR1 MDHEN and CDR2 SYDVKM. The CDR3 sequence is CASSLVPSANYGYTF. The CDR3 DNA is TGTGCCAGCAGTCTAGTCCCGTCAGCTAACTATGGCTACACCTTC.

This clone came up a few times. The chain couples TRBV5-1 to TRBJ1-2, with TRBD1 identical over 8 bases. The CDR3 runs to 20 residues. J gave up 3 bases and V 1 base, and 20 bases lay outside the gene matches. CDR1 and CDR2 from the germline V gene are SGHRS and YFSETQ. In DNA form, the CDR3 reads TGCGCCAGCAGCTTGCCGTTATTCTTCAGGGACAGGACCCTTTACTATGGCTACACCTTC. Translated: CASSLPLFFRDRTLYYGYTF.